A single sample gave rise to the 8 T cell receptor beta chains below, sequenced in a study of CD8 T cells in Susac syndrome. When the RNA was reverse transcribed, random hexamers were used with an input of roughly 0.45 to 1 ug. MiXCR was run by TCRdb on the immunoSEQ multiplex PCR reads, yielding one entry per CDR3 protein. The sample includes some 260,000 distinct CDR3 sequences, around 83% of them seen just once. Sample: CD8+ T cells from PBMCs. The receptors originated from a human donor with multiple sclerosis.

The rearrangement links TRBV20-1 to TRBJ2-1; TRBD2 agrees at 14 bases. V was clipped by 5 bases and J by 8 bases; unmatched bases: 5. The CDR3 sequence is 14 residues long. The germline V gene encodes CDR1 DFQATT and CDR2 SNEGSKA (reference sequence). The CDR3 sequence is CSAGTSGSRHEQFF. CDR3 nucleotide sequence: TGCAGTGCTGGGACTAGCGGGAGCCGGCATGAGCAGTTCTTC.

The V and J genes are TRBV5-1 and TRBJ2-1; weak D call: TRBD2 (6 bases). The length of the CDR3 is 16 residues. V was cut by 1 base and J by 10 bases, with 21 bases left in between. In germline, CDR1 is SGHRS, CDR2 YFSETQ. DNA of the CDR3: TGCGCCAGCAGCTTGTCAGCGGAGGGAAATTCAGACGAGCAGTTCTTC. Translating gives CASSLSAEGNSDEQFF.

This clonotype was seen just once. The chain is built from TRBV6-5 and TRBJ1-1, with no clear D. Germline V CDR1 and CDR2: MNHEY, SVGAGI. Trimming took off 0 bases at V and 1 base at J, with 6 bases between the two ends. The CDR3 runs 14 residues. DNA of the CDR3: TGTGCCAGCAGTTACTCGGAGTCGAACACTGAAGCTTTCTTT. This sequence encodes CASSYSESNTEAFF.

CDR3: CASSMGSSTDTQYF. The CDR3, as DNA: TGTGCCAGTAGTATGGGTAGTAGCACAGATACGCAGTATTTT. The chain is built from TRBV19 and TRBJ2-3; unclear D gene. The ends were cut back, 3 bases at V and 0 bases at J, with 7 bases in the middle. Germline V lookup: CDR1 LNHDA, CDR2 SQIVND (reference sequence). The CDR3 is made up of 14 amino acids.

Concerning this clonotype: This likely comes from a read error, as the CDR3 has no conserved phenylalanine or tryptophan at its end. J is TRBJ2-2 and V is TRBV7-9, with no clear D. V gave up 7 bases and J gave up 1 base, with 7 bases separating them. Germline V gene sequence: CDR1 SEHNR, CDR2 FQNEAQ (reference sequence). The CDR3 extends over 13 amino acids. The chain's CDR3 is CASILRNTGELFL. The DNA of the CDR3 is TGTGCCAGCATCCTAAGGAACACCGGGGAGCTGTTTCTT.

The chain has TRBV7-9 and TRBJ2-1; tentatively, D is TRBD2 (6 bases). Germline V gene sequence: CDR1 SEHNR, CDR2 FQNEAQ (reference sequence). The CDR3 spans 16 residues. Trimming cost V 4 bases and J 0 bases, with 13 bases left between them. CDR3 sequence (DNA): TGTGCCAGCAGCTCCCGAGACGGGAGCTCCTACAATGAGCAGTTCTTC. Amino acids: CASSSRDGSSYNEQFF.

This clonotype has a handful of counts. The rearrangement links TRBV5-5 to TRBJ2-2; 15 bases map to TRBD2. The CDR3 has 16 amino acids. The germline CDR1 and CDR2 sequences are SGHKS and YYEKEE (reference sequence). Unmatched junction bases numbered 3, after V lost 4 bases and J lost 5 bases. The CDR3 is CASSQGTSGRTGELFF. DNA for the CDR3: TGTGCCAGCAGCCAAGGGACTAGCGGGAGGACCGGGGAGCTGTTTTTT.

The V and J genes are TRBV7-9 and TRBJ2-3, with D perhaps TRBD2 (5 bases). Trimming shortened V by 5 bases and J by 2 bases, and 11 bases separated the two germline ends. In germline, CDR1 is SEHNR, CDR2 FQNEAQ (reference sequence). This CDR3 has 14 residues. The CDR3 reads CASSATRNTDTQYF. In DNA, the CDR3 is TGTGCCAGCAGCGCCACTAGGAACACAGATACGCAGTATTTT. Using reference TRBV7-9 and TRBJ2-3 for the parts outside the CDR3, the full variable domain is DTGVSQNPRHKITKRGQNVTFRCDPISEHNRLYWYRQTLGQGPEFLTYFQNEAQLEKSRLLSDRFSAERPKGSFSTLEIQRTEQGDSAMYLCASSATRNTDTQYFGPGTRLTVL.